These T cell receptor beta chains were read from a single sample in a study of CD8 T cells in ankylosing spondylitis. TCRdb reanalysed the 5' RACE reads using MiXCR and keeps one entry per CDR3 protein. The profile covers 200,000 to 250,000 distinct CDR3 sequences, with around 6.6% appearing a single time and 14% taken by the ten largest. Material for sequencing was blood, either unsorted or a sorted T cell fraction (not recorded which). The receptors stem from a male donor with ankylosing spondylitis. The CDR3 runs from the conserved cysteine through the conserved F or W. A D gene is named only where the DNA matches it firmly. Size values are once, few and many counts, or a class for expanded clones, and some rows have none.

cdr3_aa cdr3_nt d_call clone_size j_call v_call
CASTPSRGDPSSYEQYF TGTGCCAGCACCCCCTCAAGGGGGGACCCCAGCTCCTACGAGCAGTACTTC - many TRBJ2-7 TRBV27
CASRLAGRRETQYF TGTGCCAGCCGACTAGCGGGAAGGCGTGAGACCCAGTACTTC TRBD2 many TRBJ2-5 TRBV6-5
CASSLGRPGGYEQYF TGTGCCAGCAGTTTGGGGCGCCCTGGGGGTTACGAGCAGTACTTC - many TRBJ2-7 TRBV12-3/TRBV12-4
CASSSQAGGVYNEQFF TGTGCCAGCAGTTCCCAAGCGGGAGGGGTCTACAATGAGCAGTTCTTC TRBD2 - TRBJ2-1 TRBV28
CASSRGTSGANVLTF TGTGCCAGCTCACGCGGGACTTCTGGGGCCAACGTCCTGACTTTC - few TRBJ2-6 TRBV18
CAWSGDQSEAFF TGTGCCTGGAGTGGAGACCAGAGTGAAGCTTTCTTT - few TRBJ1-1 TRBV30
CASSQGALGDRVYEQYF TGCGCCAGCAGCCAAGGTGCTCTCGGGGACAGGGTATACGAGCAGTACTTC TRBD1 many TRBJ2-7 TRBV4-1
CASSYEGDLQPQHF TGTGCCAGCAGTTACGAGGGGGACCTGCAGCCCCAGCATTTT - many TRBJ1-5 TRBV6-5
CAISEWELTLRANVLTF TGTGCCATCAGTGAGTGGGAACTGACTCTCAGGGCCAACGTCCTGACTTTC - many TRBJ2-6 TRBV10-3
CASSQDQGGGLFYEQYF TGTGCCAGCAGCCAAGATCAGGGCGGGGGACTCTTCTACGAGCAGTACTTC TRBD2 few TRBJ2-7 TRBV4-2
CASTPAGASYEQYF TGTGCCAGCACCCCAGCGGGGGCCTCCTACGAGCAGTACTTC TRBD2 many TRBJ2-7 TRBV28
CSVEGFVPSQYF TGCAGCGTTGAAGGATTTGTTCCCTCGCAGTATTTT - many TRBJ2-3 TRBV29-1
CASSLFRTSDEQYF TGTGCCAGCAGTTTATTCAGGACCTCGGACGAGCAGTACTTC - many TRBJ2-7 TRBV27
CASSQDRDRGYNSPLHF TGCGCCAGCAGCCAAGACCGGGACAGGGGGTATAATTCACCCCTCCACTTT TRBD1 - TRBJ1-6 TRBV4-1
CASSEDGRYGDEQFF TGTGCCAGCAGCGAGGACGGACGTTACGGGGATGAGCAGTTCTTC - many TRBJ2-1 TRBV9
CASSQESAGEQFF TGCGCCAGCAGCCAAGAATCAGCGGGTGAGCAGTTCTTC - many TRBJ2-1 TRBV4-1
CSASGGGATDTQYF TGCAGTGCTAGTGGCGGGGGGGCGACGGATACGCAGTATTTT TRBD2 many TRBJ2-3 TRBV20-1
CASSLFLSEGEQYF TGTGCCAGCAGCTTATTCCTAAGCGAGGGCGAGCAGTACTTC - many TRBJ2-7 TRBV7-8
CASSSDSGPGETQYF TGTGCCAGCAGCTCGGACAGTGGCCCTGGGGAGACCCAGTACTTC - - TRBJ2-5 TRBV11-1
CASSPLGPSTDTQYF TGTGCCAGCAGCCCACTAGGGCCAAGCACAGATACGCAGTATTTT - - TRBJ2-3 TRBV7-9
CASNAAGATDTQYF TGTGCCAGCAACGCAGCGGGGGCAACAGATACGCAGTATTTT TRBD2 many TRBJ2-3 TRBV7-6
CASSPGTDYGYTF TGTGCCAGCAGCCCCGGGACGGACTATGGCTACACCTTC - many TRBJ1-2 TRBV7-6
CASSLVLFNEQFF TGTGCCAGCAGCTTAGTCCTATTCAATGAGCAGTTCTTC - many TRBJ2-1 TRBV7-2
CASSPPRQPGHGYTF TGTGCCAGCAGCCCCCCGAGGCAGCCGGGGCACGGCTACACCTTC - many TRBJ1-2 TRBV7-2
CASSSRRLSGANVLTF TGTGCCAGCAGTTCTAGACGGCTCTCTGGGGCCAACGTCCTGACTTTC - few TRBJ2-6 TRBV6-2/TRBV6-3
CASTESGRKRETDTQYF TGTGCCAGCACTGAATCTGGGCGGAAGCGGGAGACAGATACGCAGTATTTT TRBD2 many TRBJ2-3 TRBV7-9
CATSDWDLSNEQFF TGTGCCACCAGTGATTGGGATCTTTCCAATGAGCAGTTCTTC - many TRBJ2-1 TRBV24-1
CASSSTMASYEQYF TGTGCCAGCAGTTCCACAATGGCCAGCTACGAGCAGTACTTC - - TRBJ2-7 TRBV12-3/TRBV12-4
CASKLAGDTGELFF TGTGCCAGCAAACTAGCGGGAGACACCGGGGAGCTGTTTTTT TRBD2 many TRBJ2-2 TRBV6-4
CASSFGFAGLVGEQFF TGTGCCAGCAGTTTCGGGTTCGCTGGACTAGTCGGTGAGCAGTTCTTC TRBD2 many TRBJ2-1 TRBV28
CASSLYAVDGTGKDEQYF TGTGCCAGCAGCCTATATGCCGTGGACGGGACAGGGAAAGATGAGCAGTACTTC TRBD1 many TRBJ2-7 TRBV7-8
CASSLERGRDEQFF TGCGCCAGCAGCTTGGAGCGAGGCCGGGATGAGCAGTTCTTC - many TRBJ2-1 TRBV5-1
CSGLANYGYTF TGCAGCGGGTTGGCTAACTATGGCTACACCTTC - many TRBJ1-2 TRBV29-1
CASSPKLKGNSPLHF TGCGCCAGCAGCCCCAAGCTCAAGGGGAATTCACCCCTCCACTTT - many TRBJ1-6 TRBV4-3
CASSSSGAGGGTDTQYF TGTGCCAGCAGCTCTTCTGGGGCGGGAGGGGGCACAGATACGCAGTATTTT TRBD2 few TRBJ2-3 TRBV27
CASSLGTDYNYGYTF TGTGCCAGCAGCTTAGGGACAGATTATAACTATGGCTACACCTTC - many TRBJ1-2 TRBV7-8
CASSFGTTYNEQFF TGTGCCAGCAGCTTCGGGACTACCTACAATGAGCAGTTCTTC TRBD2 many TRBJ2-1 TRBV7-9
CASSRTENLPYEQYF TGTGCCAGCAGCCGTACAGAAAATCTGCCCTACGAGCAGTACTTC - many TRBJ2-7 TRBV7-2
CASSPQGRPYGYTF TGTGCCAGCAGTCCACAGGGCCGGCCTTATGGCTACACCTTC - many TRBJ1-2 TRBV28
CASSYPRQAQNTGELFF TGTGCCAGCAGTTACCCCCGACAGGCCCAGAACACCGGGGAGCTGTTTTTT - few TRBJ2-2 TRBV6-2/TRBV6-3
CSARGVSRKTSGRIYNEQFF TGCAGTGCTAGAGGGGTGTCGAGGAAGACTAGCGGGAGAATCTACAATGAGCAGTTCTTC TRBD2 - TRBJ2-1 TRBV20-1
CASSQDLQGGDGYTF TGCGCCAGCAGCCAAGATCTTCAGGGGGGAGATGGCTACACCTTC TRBD1 many TRBJ1-2 TRBV4-3
CASSPQGGGYTF TGTGCCAGCAGCCCTCAGGGAGGCGGCTACACCTTC - many TRBJ1-2 TRBV5-6
CASSLVGLSTDTQYF TGTGCCAGCAGTTTAGTAGGACTTAGCACAGATACGCAGTATTTT - - TRBJ2-3 TRBV28
CSARDFGAGRNTEAFF TGCAGTGCTAGAGATTTCGGGGCAGGGCGGAACACTGAAGCTTTCTTT - many TRBJ1-1 TRBV20-1
CASGHDTPCNEQFF TGTGCCAGCGGCCACGACACCCCCTGCAATGAGCAGTTCTTC - - TRBJ2-1 TRBV5-6
CASSLVQGNTEAFF TGTGCCAGCAGCTTAGTTCAGGGGAACACTGAAGCTTTCTTT - many TRBJ1-1 TRBV7-9
CATSRDSGRSNEQYF TGTGCCACCAGCAGAGATTCGGGGAGGTCGAACGAGCAGTACTTC - - TRBJ2-7 TRBV15
CASSQDKRGLDLGYTF TGTGCCAGCAGCCAAGATAAGAGGGGGCTAGATCTCGGCTACACCTTC TRBD1 few TRBJ1-2 TRBV4-2
CASSYRQGTEAFF TGTGCCAGCAGCTACAGACAGGGCACTGAAGCTTTCTTT TRBD1 few TRBJ1-1 TRBV11-3
CSASWGLAGTYEQYF TGCAGTGCTAGCTGGGGTCTAGCGGGGACCTACGAGCAGTACTTC TRBD2 - TRBJ2-7 TRBV20-1
CATSSPSAGDQETQYF TGTGCCACCAGCAGCCCATCGGCCGGAGACCAAGAGACCCAGTACTTC - many TRBJ2-5 TRBV15
CASSERGTQSYNEQFF TGTGCCAGCAGCGAAAGGGGGACACAATCATACAATGAGCAGTTCTTC - many TRBJ2-1 TRBV11-2
CASSRGQGGNGYTF TGTGCCAGCAGCCGGGGACAGGGAGGGAATGGCTACACCTTC TRBD1 many TRBJ1-2 TRBV11-2
CASSPRTGGPYNEQFF TGCGCCAGCAGCCCCCGGACAGGGGGCCCCTACAATGAGCAGTTCTTC TRBD1 many TRBJ2-1 TRBV5-1
CASSRPGLAGVGTRNEQFF TGTGCCAGCAGCCGTCCGGGACTAGCGGGAGTAGGCACACGGAATGAGCAGTTCTTC TRBD2 few TRBJ2-1 TRBV11-1
CASSQDRGGSYNEQFF TGTGCCAGCAGCCAAGATAGGGGAGGCTCCTACAATGAGCAGTTCTTC - - TRBJ2-1 TRBV4-2
CASSLTGIGGTEAFF TGCGCCAGCAGCTTGACCGGGATAGGGGGCACTGAAGCTTTCTTT - - TRBJ1-1 TRBV5-1
CASSQDLGFQLGYVEQFF TGCGCCAGCAGCCAAGATCTTGGCTTCCAATTAGGTTACGTTGAGCAGTTCTTC - many TRBJ2-1 TRBV4-3
CASTLIQGARDTQYF TGTGCCAGCACCCTCATCCAGGGGGCTAGGGATACGCAGTATTTT TRBD1 few TRBJ2-3 TRBV7-2